The sequence of this T cell receptor beta chain was determined in a study of blood T cell repertoires in COVID-19. Germline loops: CDR1 SGHDT, CDR2 YYEEEE. The CDR3 totals 13 residues. V gave up 1 base and J gave up 4 bases, with 8 bases separating them. The authors' processing: Reference gene primer amplification gave estimated nucleated cell counts. Sequencing used immunoSEQ multiplex PCR; TCRdb keeps in-frame clones, though not all of them. The V and J calls and the clone size are those of that table, but D and trimming were determined from the DNA. The profile shows 37,000 or so clones, around 87% of them singletons.

The sequence was collected from a man between 65 and 85 years old with acute or convalescent COVID-19. The sequencing sample was made of peripheral blood. The V and J genes are TRBV5-6 and TRBJ1-1; no definite D call. Written as DNA, the CDR3 is TGTGCCAGCAGCTTGAGAGAGGGCACTGAAGCTTTCTTT. Translation gives CASSLREGTEAFF.